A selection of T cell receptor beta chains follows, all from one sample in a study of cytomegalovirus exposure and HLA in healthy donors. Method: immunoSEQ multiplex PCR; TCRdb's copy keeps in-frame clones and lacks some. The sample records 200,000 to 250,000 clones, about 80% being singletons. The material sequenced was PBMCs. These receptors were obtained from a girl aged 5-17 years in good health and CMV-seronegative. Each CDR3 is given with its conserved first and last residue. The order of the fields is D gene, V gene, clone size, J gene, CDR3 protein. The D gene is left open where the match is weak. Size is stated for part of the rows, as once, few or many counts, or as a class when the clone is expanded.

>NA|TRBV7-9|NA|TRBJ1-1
CASSFSVDTEAFF
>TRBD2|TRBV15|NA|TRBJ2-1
CATRTLERAGGQFF
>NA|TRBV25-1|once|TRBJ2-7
CASSGLYEQYF
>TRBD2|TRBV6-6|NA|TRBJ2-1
CASSQGTRNSEQFF
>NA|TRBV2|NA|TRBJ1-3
CASHFGGHTIYF
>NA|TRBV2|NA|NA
CASSEKIPYEQYF
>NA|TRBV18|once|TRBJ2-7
CASSPGSKGEQYF
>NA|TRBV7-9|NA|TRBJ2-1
CASGDTYNEQFF
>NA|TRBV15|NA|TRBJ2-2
CATSSSVDTGELFF
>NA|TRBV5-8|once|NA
CASSLNYEQYF
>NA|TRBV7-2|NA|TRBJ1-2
CASTHYNYGYTF
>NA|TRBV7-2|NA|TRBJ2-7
CASSLVQGGGGYEQYF
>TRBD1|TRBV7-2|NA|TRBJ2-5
CASSVSQGVKTQYF
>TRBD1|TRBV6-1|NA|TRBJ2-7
CASSDPGTARYEQYF
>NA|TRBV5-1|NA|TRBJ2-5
CASSLLKRLSKEAQETQYF
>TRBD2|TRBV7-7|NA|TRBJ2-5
CASSPTSGRAQETQYF
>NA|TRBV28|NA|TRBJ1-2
CASSSGLLIGGYTF
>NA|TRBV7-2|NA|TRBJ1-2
CASSPGGAGGYTF
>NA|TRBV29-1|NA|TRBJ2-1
CSVPGGNSRNEQFF
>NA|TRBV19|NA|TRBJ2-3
CASSITRSASGTDTQYF
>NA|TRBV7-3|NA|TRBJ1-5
CASSGGGNQPQHF
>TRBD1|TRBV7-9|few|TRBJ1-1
CASSGTGEAAFF
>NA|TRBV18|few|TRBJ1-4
CASSPSSEKLFF
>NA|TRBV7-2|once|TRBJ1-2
CASSLNTGRNYGYTF
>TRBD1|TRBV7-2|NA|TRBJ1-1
CASSRTGDGAFF
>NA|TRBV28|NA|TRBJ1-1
CASSLRSGTNTEAFF
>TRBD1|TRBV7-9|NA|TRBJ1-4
CSSSPWTGFTEKLFF
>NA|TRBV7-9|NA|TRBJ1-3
CASSSTGRWGNTIYF
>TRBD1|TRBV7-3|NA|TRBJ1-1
CASSLLGDRAPERTEAFF
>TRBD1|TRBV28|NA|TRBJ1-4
CASSSWDRRATNEKLFF
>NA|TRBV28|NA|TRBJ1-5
CASSLEVINQPQHF
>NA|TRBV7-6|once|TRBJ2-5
CASSGPLQGETQYF
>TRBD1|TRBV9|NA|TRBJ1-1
CASSVGWTGNTEAFF
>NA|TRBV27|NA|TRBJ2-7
CASSLYTAGEQYF
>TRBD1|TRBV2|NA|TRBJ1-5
CASSDPGQIYYSNQPQHF
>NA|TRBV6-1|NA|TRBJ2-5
CASRKSGIETQYF
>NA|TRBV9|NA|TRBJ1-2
CASSVPDRLNYGYTF
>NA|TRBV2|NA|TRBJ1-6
CASSENMSANSPLHF
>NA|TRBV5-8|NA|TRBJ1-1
CASSLGGDTEAFF
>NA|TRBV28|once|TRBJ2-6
CASIRGSGANVLTF
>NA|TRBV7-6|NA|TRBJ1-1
CATEAGAMNTEAFF
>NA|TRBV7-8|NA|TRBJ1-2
CASSFQGKGGYTF
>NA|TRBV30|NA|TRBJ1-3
CAWIVGNTIYF